This T cell receptor beta chain was recorded in a study of blood T cell repertoires in COVID-19. Whole-study context: The United States, Italy and Spain provided the acute and convalescent COVID-19 samples. Nucleic acid was either cDNA or gDNA, and it came from T cells, B-cell-depleted T cells, or PBMCs.

In the original processing: Reference gene primer amplification gave nucleated cell count estimates. Assay: immunoSEQ multiplex PCR; the TCRdb copy retains only in-frame clones and omits some. That table supplies the V and J calls and clone size; D and trimming were determined from the DNA. The profile shows 75,000 or so clones, about four fifths of them singletons. Trimming removed 3 bases from V and 6 bases from J, with 13 bases in between. Germline loops: CDR1 SGDLS, CDR2 YYNGEE. This CDR3 contains 14 residues. This receptor was taken from a man between 60 and 75 years old with acute or convalescent COVID-19. This chain uses TRBV9 with TRBJ2-1; D is unresolved. The sample consisted of peripheral blood. The CDR3 coding sequence is TGTGCCAGCAGCGCCTACGGAGACCTCAATGAGCAGTTCTTC. Its translation: CASSAYGDLNEQFF.